The clone carrying this T cell receptor beta chain was seen a handful of times. The data were taken from a study of blood T cell repertoires in COVID-19. Study at large: PBMCs, B-cell-depleted T cells, or T cells provided the cDNA or gDNA that made up the material.

Living in roughly 23 US areas, the participants were between roughly 18 and 89 years of age. This CDR3 comprises 10 residues. Trimming pared 6 bases from V and 4 bases from J, leaving 4 bases between. CDR1 is MNHNY and CDR2 is SVGAGI in the germline V gene (reference sequence). Per the original methods: Amplification from reference gene primers served as the basis for estimated nucleated cell counts. Libraries were prepared by immunoSEQ multiplex PCR; TCRdb keeps only in-frame clonotypes and omits some of them. The V and J calls and clone size come from that table; D and trimming were worked out from the DNA. The table records approximately 170,000 clones, about four fifths of them present only once.

The V and J genes are TRBV6-6 and TRBJ2-7, with D uncertain. Sequenced material: PBMCs or T cells enriched from blood (not recorded which). The receptor comes from a man aged 45 to 65 who had recovered from COVID-19. CDR3 nucleotides: TGTGCCAGCAGCGGTTACGAGCAGTACTTC. Encoded protein: CASSGYEQYF.